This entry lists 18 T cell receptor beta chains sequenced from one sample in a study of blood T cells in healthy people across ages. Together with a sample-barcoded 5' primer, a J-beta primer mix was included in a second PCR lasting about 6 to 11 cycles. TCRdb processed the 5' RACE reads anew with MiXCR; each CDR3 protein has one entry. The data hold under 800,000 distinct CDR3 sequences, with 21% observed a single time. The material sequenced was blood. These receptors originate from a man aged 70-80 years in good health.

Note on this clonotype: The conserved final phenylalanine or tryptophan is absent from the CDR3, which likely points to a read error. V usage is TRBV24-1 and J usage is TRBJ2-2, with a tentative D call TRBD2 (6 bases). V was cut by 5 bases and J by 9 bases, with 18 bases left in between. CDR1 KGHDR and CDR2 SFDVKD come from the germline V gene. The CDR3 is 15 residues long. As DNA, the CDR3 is TGTGCCACCAGTGCCGCGGGAAAGGAACACCGGGAGCTGTTTCTT. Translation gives CATSAAGKEHRELFL.

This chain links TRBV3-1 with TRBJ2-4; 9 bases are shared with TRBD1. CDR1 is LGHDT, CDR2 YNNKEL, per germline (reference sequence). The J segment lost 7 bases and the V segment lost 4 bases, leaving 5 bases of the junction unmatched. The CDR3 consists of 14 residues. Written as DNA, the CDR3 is TGTGCCAGCAGCCCGGGACAGGGTCATAACATTCAGTACTTC. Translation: CASSPGQGHNIQYF.

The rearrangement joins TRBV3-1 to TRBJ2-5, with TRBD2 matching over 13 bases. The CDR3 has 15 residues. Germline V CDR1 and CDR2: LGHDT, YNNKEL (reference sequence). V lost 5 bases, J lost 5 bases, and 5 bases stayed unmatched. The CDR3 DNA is TGTGCCAGCAGCTGGACTAGCGGGAGAGGCGAGACCCAGTACTTC. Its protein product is CASSWTSGRGETQYF.

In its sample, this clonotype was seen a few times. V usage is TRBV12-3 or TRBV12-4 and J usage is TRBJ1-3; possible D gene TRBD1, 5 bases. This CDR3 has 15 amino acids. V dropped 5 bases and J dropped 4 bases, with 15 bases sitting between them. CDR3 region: CASSPSGKSGNTIYF. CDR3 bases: TGTGCCAGCAGTCCGTCAGGGAAATCCGGAAACACCATATATTTT.

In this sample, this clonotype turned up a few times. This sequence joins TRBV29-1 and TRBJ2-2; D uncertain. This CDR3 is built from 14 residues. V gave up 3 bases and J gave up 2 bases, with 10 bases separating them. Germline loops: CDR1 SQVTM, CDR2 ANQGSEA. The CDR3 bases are TGCAGCGTTGACATCGAGGCAAACACCGGGGAGCTGTTTTTT. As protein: CSVDIEANTGELFF.

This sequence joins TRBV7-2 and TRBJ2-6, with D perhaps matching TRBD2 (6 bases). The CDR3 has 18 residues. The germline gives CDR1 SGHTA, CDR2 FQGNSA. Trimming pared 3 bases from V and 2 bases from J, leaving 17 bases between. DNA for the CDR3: TGTGCCAGCAGCTTCATTGGAACGGGAGTAACTGGGGCCAACGTCCTGACTTTC. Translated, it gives CASSFIGTGVTGANVLTF.

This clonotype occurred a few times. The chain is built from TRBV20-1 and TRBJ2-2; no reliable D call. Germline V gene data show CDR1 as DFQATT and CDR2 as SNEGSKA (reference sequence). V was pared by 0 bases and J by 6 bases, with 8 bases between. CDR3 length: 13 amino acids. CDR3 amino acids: CSARDNLAGELFF. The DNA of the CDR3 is TGCAGTGCTAGAGATAATTTAGCCGGGGAGCTGTTTTTT.

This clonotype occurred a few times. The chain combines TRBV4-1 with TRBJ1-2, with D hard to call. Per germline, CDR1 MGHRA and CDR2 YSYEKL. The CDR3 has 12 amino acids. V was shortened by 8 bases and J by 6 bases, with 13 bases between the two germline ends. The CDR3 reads CASRPPRDGYTF. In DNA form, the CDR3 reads TGCGCCAGCCGGCCCCCCCGGGATGGCTACACCTTC.

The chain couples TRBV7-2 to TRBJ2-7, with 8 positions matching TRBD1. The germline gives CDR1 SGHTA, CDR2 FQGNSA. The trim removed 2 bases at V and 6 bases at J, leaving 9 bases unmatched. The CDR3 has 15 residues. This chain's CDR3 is CASSLPDRGVSEQYF. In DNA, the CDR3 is TGTGCCAGCAGCTTACCCGACAGGGGAGTCTCCGAGCAGTACTTC.

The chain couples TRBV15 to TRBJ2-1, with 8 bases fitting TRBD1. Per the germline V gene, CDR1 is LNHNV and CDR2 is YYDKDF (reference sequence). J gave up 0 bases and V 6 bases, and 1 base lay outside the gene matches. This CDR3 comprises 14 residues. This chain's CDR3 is CATRTGGSYNEQFF. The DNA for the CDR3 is TGTGCCACCAGAACAGGGGGCTCCTACAATGAGCAGTTCTTC. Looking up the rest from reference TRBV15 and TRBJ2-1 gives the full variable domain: DAMVIQNPRYQVTQFGKPVTLSCSQTLNHNVMYWYQQKSSQAPKLLFHYYDKDFNNEADTPDNFQSRRPNTSFCFLDIRSPGLGDTAMYLCATRTGGSYNEQFFGPGTRLTVL.

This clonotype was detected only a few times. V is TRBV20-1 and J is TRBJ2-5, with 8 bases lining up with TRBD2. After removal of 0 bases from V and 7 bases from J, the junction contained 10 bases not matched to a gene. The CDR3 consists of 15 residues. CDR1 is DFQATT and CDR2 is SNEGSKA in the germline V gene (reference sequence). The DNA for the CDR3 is TGCAGTGCTAGAGATCAAAGCGGGAGTATCGGGACCCAGTACTTC. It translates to CSARDQSGSIGTQYF.

Here the CDR3 DNA reads TGTGCCAGCAGCCAATGGGCCGGCGACAATGAGCAGTTCTTC. Its protein product is CASSQWAGDNEQFF. The J gene is TRBJ2-5, the V gene TRBV3-1, with unresolved D. The end of the DNA is better explained by TRBJ2-1, so the J call may be wrong. Germline CDR1 LGHDT, CDR2 YNNKEL (reference sequence). The CDR3 sequence is 14 residues long.

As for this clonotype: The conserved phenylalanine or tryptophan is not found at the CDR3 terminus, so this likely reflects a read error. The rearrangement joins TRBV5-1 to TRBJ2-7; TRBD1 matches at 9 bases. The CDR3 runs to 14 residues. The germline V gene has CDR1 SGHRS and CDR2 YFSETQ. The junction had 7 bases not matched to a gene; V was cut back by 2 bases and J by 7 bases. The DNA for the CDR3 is TGCGCCAGCAGCTTCTCACAGGGGGCGCGGGAGCAGTACTCC. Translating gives CASSFSQGAREQYS.

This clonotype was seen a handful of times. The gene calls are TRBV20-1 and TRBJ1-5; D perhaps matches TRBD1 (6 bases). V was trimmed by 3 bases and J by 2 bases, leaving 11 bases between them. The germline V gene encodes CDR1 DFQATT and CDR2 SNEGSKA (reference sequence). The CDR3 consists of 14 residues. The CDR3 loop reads CSASRGIGNQPQHF. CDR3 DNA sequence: TGCAGTGCTAGTAGGGGGATCGGCAATCAGCCCCAGCATTTT.

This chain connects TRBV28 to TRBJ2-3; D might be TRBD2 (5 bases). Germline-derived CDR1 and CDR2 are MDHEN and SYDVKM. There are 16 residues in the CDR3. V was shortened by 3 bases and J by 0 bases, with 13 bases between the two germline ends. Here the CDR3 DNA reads TGTGCCAGCAGTTTGGCTAGCAGACCTAGCACAGATACGCAGTATTTT. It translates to CASSLASRPSTDTQYF.

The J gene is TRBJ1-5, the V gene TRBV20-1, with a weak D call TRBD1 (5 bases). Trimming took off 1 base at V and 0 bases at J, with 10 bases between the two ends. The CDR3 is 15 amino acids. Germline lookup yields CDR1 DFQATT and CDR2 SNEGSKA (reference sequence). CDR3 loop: CSARVGVTSNQPQHF. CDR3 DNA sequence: TGCAGTGCTAGAGTGGGGGTAACTAGCAATCAGCCCCAGCATTTT.

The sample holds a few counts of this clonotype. DNA of the CDR3: TGTGCCAGTAGTAGGAGGACCACAGATACGCAGTATTTT. Encoded protein: CASSRRTTDTQYF. The rearrangement joins TRBV19 to TRBJ2-3; weak D call: TRBD2 (5 bases). CDR3 length: 13 amino acids. Germline assignment: CDR1 LNHDA and CDR2 SQIVND (reference sequence). V lost 4 bases to trimming and J lost 2 bases, with 7 bases between them.

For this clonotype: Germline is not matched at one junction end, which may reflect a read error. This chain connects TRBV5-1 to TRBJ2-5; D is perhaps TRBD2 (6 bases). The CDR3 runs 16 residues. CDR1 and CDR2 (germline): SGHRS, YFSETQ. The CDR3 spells CASSQTSYRYQEAQYF. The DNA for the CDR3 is TGCGCCAGCAGCCAGACTAGTTACAGGTACCAAGAGGCCCAGTACTTC.